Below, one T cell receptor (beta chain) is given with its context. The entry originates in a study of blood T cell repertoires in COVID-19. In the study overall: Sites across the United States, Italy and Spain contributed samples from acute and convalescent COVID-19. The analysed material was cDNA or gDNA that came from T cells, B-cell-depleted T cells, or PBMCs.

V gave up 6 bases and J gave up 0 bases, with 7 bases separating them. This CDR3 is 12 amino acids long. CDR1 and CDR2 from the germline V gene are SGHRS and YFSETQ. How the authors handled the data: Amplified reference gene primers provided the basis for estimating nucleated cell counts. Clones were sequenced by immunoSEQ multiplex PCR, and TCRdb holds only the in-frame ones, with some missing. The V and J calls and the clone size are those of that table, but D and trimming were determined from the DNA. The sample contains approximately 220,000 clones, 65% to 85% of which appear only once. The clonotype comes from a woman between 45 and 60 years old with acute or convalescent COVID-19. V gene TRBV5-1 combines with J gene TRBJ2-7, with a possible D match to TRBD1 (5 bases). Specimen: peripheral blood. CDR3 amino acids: CASKDNSYEQYF. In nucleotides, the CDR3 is TGCGCCAGCAAGGACAACTCCTACGAGCAGTACTTC.